The entry below gives a single T cell receptor (beta chain) sequence along with its context. No antigen is known for it. The entry originates in a study of shared clonotypes between healthy human individuals. Points from the study as a whole: In contrast to clonotypes shared by all four donors, non-shared clonotypes had lower generation probabilities.

Trimming shortened V by 5 bases and J by 8 bases, and 18 bases separated the two germline ends. The CDR3 runs to 15 residues. CDR1 is MDHEN, CDR2 SYDVKM, per germline. TCRdb's table, derived via immunoSEQ multiplex PCR, lists solely in-frame clones and lacks some. This table holds roughly 640,000 clones, around 74% found once. The genes are TRBV28 and TRBJ1-4; possibly TRBD1 for D (5 bases). The sample taken for sequencing was memory CD4+ T cells sorted from blood. The subset here: CD45RA-negative fraction. This sequence was found in a woman in her thirties in good health. DNA of the CDR3: TGTGCCAGCAGTCCCCAGGGCGGGATGAGGGAAAAACTGTTTTTT. It translates to CASSPQGGMREKLFF.